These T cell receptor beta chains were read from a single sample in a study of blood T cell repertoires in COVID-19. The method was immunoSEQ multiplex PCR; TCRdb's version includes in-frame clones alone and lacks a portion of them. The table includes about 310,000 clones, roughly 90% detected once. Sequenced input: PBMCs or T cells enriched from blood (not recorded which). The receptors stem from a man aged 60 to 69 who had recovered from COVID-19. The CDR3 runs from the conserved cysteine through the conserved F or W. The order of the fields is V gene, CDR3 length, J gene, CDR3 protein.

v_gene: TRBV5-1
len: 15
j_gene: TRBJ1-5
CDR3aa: CASSRDSNGNQPQHF

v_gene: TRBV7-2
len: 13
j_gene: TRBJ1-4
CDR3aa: CASSIRQNEKLFF

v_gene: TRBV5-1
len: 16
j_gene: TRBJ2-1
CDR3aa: CASSFDLVGSYNEQFF

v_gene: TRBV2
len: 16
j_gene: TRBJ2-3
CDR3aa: CASGRTRGLSTDTQYF

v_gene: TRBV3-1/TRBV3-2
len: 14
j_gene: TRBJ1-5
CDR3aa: CASSQAVTNQPQHF

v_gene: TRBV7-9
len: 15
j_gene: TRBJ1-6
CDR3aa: CASSPGTGANSPLHF

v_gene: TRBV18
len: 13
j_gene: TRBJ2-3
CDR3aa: CASSPTRVDTQYF

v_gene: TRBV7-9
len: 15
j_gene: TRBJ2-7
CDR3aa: CASSYTSGRTYEQYF

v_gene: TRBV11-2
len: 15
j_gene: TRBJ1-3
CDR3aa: CASSPGQGIGNTIYF

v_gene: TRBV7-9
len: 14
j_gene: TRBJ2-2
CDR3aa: CASSPGTGTGELFF

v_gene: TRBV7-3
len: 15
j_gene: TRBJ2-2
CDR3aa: CASSFGTSGAGELFF

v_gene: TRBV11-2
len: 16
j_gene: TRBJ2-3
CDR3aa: CASSLGGQGWTDTQYF

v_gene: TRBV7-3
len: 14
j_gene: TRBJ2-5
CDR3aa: CASSLAGMGETQYF

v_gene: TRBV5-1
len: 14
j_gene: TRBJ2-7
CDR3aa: CASSLRGQGYEQYF

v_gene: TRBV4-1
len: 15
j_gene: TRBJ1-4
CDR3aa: CASSQGSGANEKLFF

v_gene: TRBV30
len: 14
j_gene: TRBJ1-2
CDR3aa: CAWSEPPTTGNYTF

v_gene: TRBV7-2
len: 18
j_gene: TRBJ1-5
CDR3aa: CASSFSAGGTYSNQPQHF

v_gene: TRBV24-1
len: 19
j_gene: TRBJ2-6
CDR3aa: CATSDWGTSGFSGANVLTF

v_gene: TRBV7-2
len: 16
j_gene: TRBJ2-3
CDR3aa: CASSLNPAGATDTQYF

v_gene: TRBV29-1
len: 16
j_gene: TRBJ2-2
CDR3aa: CSVEPLDRADTGELFF

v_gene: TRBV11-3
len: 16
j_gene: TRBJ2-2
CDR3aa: CASSYADRGQLGELFF

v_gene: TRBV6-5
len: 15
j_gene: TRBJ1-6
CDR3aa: CASSYIAERPGSLHF

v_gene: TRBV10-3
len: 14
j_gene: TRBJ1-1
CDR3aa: CAIGEGTAVTEAFF

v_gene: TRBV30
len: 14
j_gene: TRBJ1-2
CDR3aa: CAWSVIRGLYGYTF

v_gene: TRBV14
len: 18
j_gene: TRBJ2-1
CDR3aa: CASSLYKTRDREGNEQFF

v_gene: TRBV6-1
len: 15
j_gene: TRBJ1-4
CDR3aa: CASSEAAGLSEKLFF

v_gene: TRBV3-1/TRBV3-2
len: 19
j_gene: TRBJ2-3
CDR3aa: CASSQWGGVASGRTDTQYF

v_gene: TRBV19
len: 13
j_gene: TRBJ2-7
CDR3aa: CASTDRGEGEQYF

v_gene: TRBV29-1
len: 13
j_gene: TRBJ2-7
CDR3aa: CSARQGIAYEQYF

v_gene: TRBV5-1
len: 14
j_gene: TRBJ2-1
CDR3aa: CASSPILGDNEQFF

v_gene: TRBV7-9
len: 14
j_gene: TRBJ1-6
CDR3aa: CASSWTGEKSPLHF

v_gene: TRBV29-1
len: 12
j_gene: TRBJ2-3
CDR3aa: CSVNSGLPVQYF

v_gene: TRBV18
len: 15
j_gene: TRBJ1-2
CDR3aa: CASSPPTDTGYGYTF

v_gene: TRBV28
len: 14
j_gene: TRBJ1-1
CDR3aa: CASSLHIRNTEAFF

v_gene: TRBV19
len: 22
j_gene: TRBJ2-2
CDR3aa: CASSPGQGAMNLAVSNTGELFF

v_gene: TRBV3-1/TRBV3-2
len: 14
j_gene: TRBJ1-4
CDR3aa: CASSQSGSQEKLFF

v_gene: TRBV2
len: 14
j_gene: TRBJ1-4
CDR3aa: CASSGQGRSEKLFF

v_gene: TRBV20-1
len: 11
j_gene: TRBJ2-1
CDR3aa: CSAIWSSEQFF

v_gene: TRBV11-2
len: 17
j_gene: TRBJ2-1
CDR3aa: CASSNRTSAIDLNEQFF

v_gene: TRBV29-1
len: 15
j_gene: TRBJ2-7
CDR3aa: CSALPGHTGSYEQYF

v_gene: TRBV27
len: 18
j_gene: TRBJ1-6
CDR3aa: CASSLSVRGRSYNSPLHF

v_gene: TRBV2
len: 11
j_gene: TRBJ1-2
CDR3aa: CASRLERDYTF

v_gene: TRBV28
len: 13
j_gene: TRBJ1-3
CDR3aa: CASSPWGVSTIYF

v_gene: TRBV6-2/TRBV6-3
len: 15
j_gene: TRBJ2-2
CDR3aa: CASSVGGENTGELFF

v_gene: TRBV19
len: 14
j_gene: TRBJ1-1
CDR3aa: CASSSAGLVTEAFF

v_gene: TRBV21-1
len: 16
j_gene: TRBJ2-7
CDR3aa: CASSKYRQCSSYEQYF

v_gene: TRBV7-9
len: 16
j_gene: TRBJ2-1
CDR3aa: CASSLAVASGSYEQFF

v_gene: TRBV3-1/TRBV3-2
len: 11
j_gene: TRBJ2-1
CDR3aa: CASSQTVEQFF

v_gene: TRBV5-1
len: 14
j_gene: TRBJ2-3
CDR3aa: CASSWGTSRDTQYF

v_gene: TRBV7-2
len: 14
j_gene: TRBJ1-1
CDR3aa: CASRPPGVGTEAFF

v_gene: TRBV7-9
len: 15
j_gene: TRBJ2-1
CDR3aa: CASSSGSGRAEEQFF

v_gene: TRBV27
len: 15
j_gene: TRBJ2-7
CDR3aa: CASSLSSSGAYEQYF

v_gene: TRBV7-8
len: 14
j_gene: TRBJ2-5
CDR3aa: CASSPRTSGKAQYF

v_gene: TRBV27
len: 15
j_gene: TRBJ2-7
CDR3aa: CASSSTGQVNYEQYF

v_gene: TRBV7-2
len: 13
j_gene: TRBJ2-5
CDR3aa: CASSLSGPETQYF

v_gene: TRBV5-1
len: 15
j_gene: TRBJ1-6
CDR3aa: CASSPGPGDASPLHF

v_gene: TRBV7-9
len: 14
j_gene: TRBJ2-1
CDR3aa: CASRIRLSGNEQFF

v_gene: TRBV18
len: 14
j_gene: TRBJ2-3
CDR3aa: CASSPALAADTQYF